This T cell receptor beta chain was identified in a study of cytomegalovirus exposure and HLA in healthy donors. Germline V CDR1 and CDR2: SNHLY, FYNNEI. CDR3 length: 13 residues. The V end lost 1 base, the J end lost 2 bases, and 6 bases lay between the germline ends. PCR primers comprised 60 Vbeta and 13 Jbeta primers. Data came from immunoSEQ multiplex PCR; TCRdb stores just in-frame clones and leaves some out. The table shows some 150,000 clones, with approximately 9% occurring only once. The source is a woman aged 40 to 55 in good health and CMV-seropositive. The V and J genes are TRBV2 and TRBJ2-7; D is unclear. Sequencing input: PBMCs. The chain's CDR3 is CASSEVLPYEQYF. Written as DNA, the CDR3 is TGTGCCAGCAGTGAAGTCCTACCCTACGAGCAGTACTTC.